What follows is one T cell receptor beta chain and its context. This clonotype was seen more than once but under ten times. No antigen is known for it. No much larger clone is present one base from it, and per-base qualities are unavailable. Library preparation used RT-PCR. TCRdb shows the sequencer as Illumina HiSeq 2500. The public reads were reanalyzed by TCRdb: fastp trimming at Q25, MiXCR alignment, in-frame beta chains only. CDR3 protein sequences are deduplicated, and each keeps its most common genes and DNA. This sample is represented by roughly 650,000 distinct CDR3 sequences; approximately 14% of them were singletons. 11% of the sample is in the top ten clones. This sample was included in a study of response to subunit inactivated influenza vaccine (dated by TCRdb to 2017 to 2018). Background on the whole study: Deep quantitative profiling of the T cell receptor repertoire was used in the study to follow responses to a trivalent subunit inactivated influenza vaccine. Findings and caveats that apply to the study as a whole: The authors proposed that each seasonal influenza vaccination may bring in only a limited number of new T cells.

CDR1 MDHEN and CDR2 SYDVKM were looked up in the germline V gene. The CDR3 holds 12 amino acids from the cysteine to the phenylalanine. Only CDR3 DNA is held: 36 bases, read in frame from base 1. Trimming costs V 7 bases and J 6 bases, and their ends lie 12 bases apart. The sequence was collected from a man aged 50-60 years who received an inactivated influenza vaccine. Donor details come from another sample of the same person, matched by shared clones. Source: PBMCs from blood, taken approximately 13 days after vaccination. The chain joins TRBV28 to TRBJ1-1; the D gene remains uncertain. CDR3 region: CASNGPGAEAFF. The sequenced DNA is TGTGCCAGCAATGGACCCGGGGCTGAAGCTTTCTTT.